Shown below are 18 T cell receptor beta chains from a single sample sequenced in a study of beta chain features in type 1 diabetes. Study-wide results and limits: People with Type 1 diabetes carried modestly yet significantly shorter TCRB CDR3s in all four CD4+ subsets.

Antigens for these TCRs are unknown. What was sequenced were expressed TCRB transcripts, since all of the isolated RNA had been reverse transcribed. Only in-frame clones appear in the TCRdb table, and some are missing; sequencing was by immunoSEQ multiplex PCR. The sample has some 700,000 clones; roughly 13% are singletons. Sample: naive CD4+ T cells from blood. The receptors originated from a man aged 18 to 29 with type 1 diabetes.

The sample holds a few counts of this clone. This sequence joins TRBV2 and TRBJ2-5; TRBD1 matches 9 bases. CDR3 length equals 15 residues. The J segment lost 3 bases and the V segment lost 6 bases, leaving 8 bases of the junction unmatched. The germline CDR1 and CDR2 sequences are SNHLY and FYNNEI. The CDR3 reads CASSSMTGGEETQYF. The CDR3 DNA reads TGTGCCAGCAGCTCCATGACAGGGGGAGAAGAGACCCAGTACTTC.

Only a few counts were recorded for this clone. The chain joins TRBV5-1 to TRBJ2-3; no firm D call. Between the trimmed V and J ends, which lost 0 bases and 5 bases, there was a span of 4 bases. CDR1 and CDR2 (germline): SGHRS, YFSETQ. CDR3 length: 12 amino acids. This CDR3 reads CASSLDRDTQYF. CDR3 sequence (DNA): TGCGCCAGCAGCTTGGACAGAGATACGCAGTATTTT. Filled out from reference TRBV5-1 and TRBJ2-3, the complete variable domain reads KAGVTQTPRYLIKTRGQQVTLSCSPISGHRSVSWYQQTPGQGLQFLFEYFSETQRNKGNFPGRFSGRQFSNSRSEMNVSTLELGDSALYLCASSLDRDTQYFGPGTRLTVL.

The chain is built from TRBV5-6 and TRBJ1-5; 9 bases are a match to TRBD1. J lost 4 bases, V lost 1 base, and 6 bases had no gene match. CDR1 is SGHDT and CDR2 is YYEEEE in the germline V gene. This CDR3 is built from 16 residues. The CDR3: CASSLSGQGMNQPQHF. CDR3 sequence (DNA): TGTGCCAGCAGCTTGTCGGGACAGGGTATGAATCAGCCCCAGCATTTT.

This clone was found a few times. This chain connects TRBV18 to TRBJ1-4, with 7 bases lining up with TRBD1. V gave up 5 bases and J gave up 8 bases; unmatched junction bases: 2. This CDR3 has 12 amino acids. Germline values: CDR1 KGHSH, CDR2 LQKENI. The chain's CDR3 is CASSTDREKLFF. Written as DNA, the CDR3 is TGTGCCAGCTCAACGGACAGGGAAAAACTGTTTTTT.

This clone was seen more than once but under ten times. Other DNA sequences in this specimen translate into the identical CDR3. The V gene is TRBV10-3, the J gene TRBJ2-6; no firm D call. CDR1 is ENHRY and CDR2 is SYGVKD in the germline V gene. The CDR3 has 13 amino acids. V lost 3 bases, J lost 0 bases, and 0 bases lay in between. The DNA of the CDR3 is TGTGCCATCAGTGACTCTGGGGCCAACGTCCTGACTTTC. This codes for CAISDSGANVLTF.

This clone was counted a few times. The chain carries TRBV27 and TRBJ1-1; D remains unclear. Germline lookup yields CDR1 MNHEY and CDR2 SMNVEV (reference sequence). V dropped 3 bases and J dropped 1 base, with 9 bases sitting between them. This CDR3 contains 14 residues. CDR3 nucleotides: TGTGCCAGCAGTTTCCGTCCTGGGAACACTGAAGCTTTCTTT. It specifies CASSFRPGNTEAFF.

The table lists this clone with a few counts. V usage is TRBV2 and J usage is TRBJ1-1; D not certain. V dropped 4 bases and J dropped 0 bases, with 12 bases sitting between them. Looked up from germline, CDR1 is SNHLY and CDR2 is FYNNEI. The CDR3 loop spans 15 amino acids. Here the CDR3 reads CASSVAGQLNTEAFF. The CDR3 DNA is TGTGCCAGCAGTGTTGCCGGCCAGCTGAACACTGAAGCTTTCTTT.

CDR3 bases: TGCGCCAGCAGCCCCGGAGGGGGTCAGCCCCAGCATTTT. Protein: CASSPGGGQPQHF. This chain uses TRBV5-1 with TRBJ1-5; tentatively, D is TRBD1 (6 bases). This CDR3 region has 13 residues. Trimming shortened V by 4 bases and J by 6 bases, and 11 bases separated the two germline ends. Germline V gene lookup returns CDR1 SGHRS and CDR2 YFSETQ.

V is TRBV25-1 and J is TRBJ1-5, with 10 nucleotides matching TRBD1. Germline CDR1 and CDR2: MGHDK and SYGVNS. V shed 5 bases, J shed 2 bases, and the junction held 9 bases outside the gene matches. The CDR3 runs 17 residues. The DNA of the CDR3 is TGTGCCAGCAGTTCCGGGACAGGGGTTAGTGGCAATCAGCCCCAGCATTTT. Residues: CASSSGTGVSGNQPQHF.

This clone was seen a few times. The chain uses TRBV5-1 and TRBJ2-1; maybe TRBD1 (5 bases). The CDR3 contains 16 residues. CDR1 and CDR2 (germline): SGHRS, YFSETQ. The germline V and J ends were trimmed by 0 bases and 4 bases, with 14 bases remaining between them. The CDR3 DNA is TGCGCCAGCAGCTTGGAAATGCAGGGTCGATACAATGAGCAGTTCTTC. Protein sequence: CASSLEMQGRYNEQFF.

Only a few counts were recorded for this clone. The CDR3 DNA follows: TGTGCCAGCAGTTTAGGAGGGACAGCCTTTTCACCCCTCCACTTT. Translated: CASSLGGTAFSPLHF. This chain uses TRBV27 with TRBJ1-6, with 7 bases aligning to TRBD1. With 2 bases clipped from V and 9 bases from J, the junction kept 7 bases outside the gene matches. The length of the CDR3 is 15 residues. Germline CDR1 and CDR2: MNHEY and SMNVEV (reference sequence).

This clone turned up a few times. The rearrangement uses TRBV2 and TRBJ2-1; maybe TRBD1 (6 bases). The CDR3 spans 14 residues. Trimming took 6 bases from V and 9 from J, leaving 18 bases between them. CDR1 is SNHLY, CDR2 FYNNEI, per germline. The CDR3 spells CASSKGQGIPEQFF. The CDR3 nucleotides read TGTGCCAGCAGCAAGGGGCAGGGGATTCCTGAGCAGTTCTTC.

This clone was detected a few times. The V gene is TRBV5-1, the J gene TRBJ2-7; maybe TRBD1 (6 bases). The germline CDR1 and CDR2 sequences are SGHRS and YFSETQ. Deletions cut 2 bases from V and 5 bases from J, with 8 bases between. The CDR3 covers 12 residues. CDR3: CASSLGGHEQYF. In nucleotides, the CDR3 is TGCGCCAGCAGCTTAGGGGGTCACGAGCAGTACTTC. The full variable domain, with the rest looked up from reference TRBV5-1 and TRBJ2-7, is KAGVTQTPRYLIKTRGQQVTLSCSPISGHRSVSWYQQTPGQGLQFLFEYFSETQRNKGNFPGRFSGRQFSNSRSEMNVSTLELGDSALYLCASSLGGHEQYFGPGTRLTVT.

In this sample, this clone turned up a few times. This CDR3 reads CASSPGANYGYTF. In DNA, the CDR3 is TGTGCCAGCTCACCAGGAGCTAACTATGGCTACACCTTC. This chain joins TRBV18 and TRBJ1-2; D gene unclear. The V gene lost 2 bases and the J gene lost 0 bases, with 4 bases spanning the gap. CDR1 is KGHSH, CDR2 LQKENI, per germline. The CDR3 runs to 13 residues.

In its sample, this clone was seen a few times. The chain has TRBV27 and TRBJ1-5, with D maybe TRBD1 (5 bases). V was pared by 5 bases and J by 0 bases, with 8 bases between. Germline CDR1 is MNHEY and CDR2 is SMNVEV (reference sequence). The CDR3 is made up of 14 amino acids. The CDR3 region is CASSDSNSNQPQHF. The CDR3 DNA reads as TGTGCCAGCAGTGACAGTAATAGCAATCAGCCCCAGCATTTT.

The V call is TRBV6-5, the J call TRBJ1-6, with a possible D match to TRBD1 (6 bases). Trimming took 2 bases from V and 16 from J, leaving 9 bases between them. CDR1 is MNHEY, CDR2 SVGAGI, per germline. The CDR3 contains 11 residues. CDR3 DNA: TGTGCCAGCAGTTACGGACAGATTCTCCACTTT. Its protein product is CASSYGQILHF.

V usage is TRBV6-1 and J usage is TRBJ2-1, with D perhaps TRBD1 (6 bases). CDR1 and CDR2 from the germline V gene are MNHNS and SASEGT. The V and J ends lost 8 bases and 7 bases respectively, with 15 bases between them. The CDR3 runs 13 residues. This chain's CDR3 is CASVARGDNEQFF. The CDR3 bases are TGTGCCAGCGTTGCCAGGGGTGATAATGAGCAGTTCTTC.

V and J are TRBV14 and TRBJ1-2; tentative D call: TRBD1 (5 bases). V lost 1 base to trimming and J lost 8 bases, with 11 bases between them. From germline, CDR1 is SGHDN and CDR2 FVKESK. The length of the CDR3 is 13 residues. For the CDR3, the DNA is TGTGCCAGCAGCCAAGTTGAGGCAGGGGGCTACACCTTC. Protein sequence: CASSQVEAGGYTF.